This TCR beta chain was captured in a study of blood T cell repertoires in COVID-19. In this sample, this clone turned up once. Measured with immunoSEQ multiplex PCR; TCRdb has only the in-frame clones, and not every one. The sample contains a few hundred thousand clones, 65% to 85% of which appear only once. The sequence derives from a man in his fifties or sixties who had recovered from COVID-19. Sequenced input: PBMCs or T cells enriched from blood (not recorded which).

DNA of the CDR3: TGTGCCAGCAGCCAGAGAAACGACAGGGACGGCGAAAGCAATCAGCCCCAGCATTTT. Protein: CASSQRNDRDGESNQPQHF. This chain joins TRBV7-3 and TRBJ1-5, with 7 bases that match TRBD1. The CDR3 length is 19 residues. Germline V gene sequence: CDR1 SGHTA, CDR2 FQGTGA. Trimming took 5 bases from V and 1 from J; bases not matched to a gene: 17. Variable domain in full (rest from reference TRBV7-3 and TRBJ1-5): GAGVSQTPSNKVTEKGKYVELRCDPISGHTALYWYRQSLGQGPEFLIYFQGTGAADDSGLPNDRFFAVRPEGSVSTLKIQRTERGDSAVYLCASSQRNDRDGESNQPQHFGDGTRLSIL.